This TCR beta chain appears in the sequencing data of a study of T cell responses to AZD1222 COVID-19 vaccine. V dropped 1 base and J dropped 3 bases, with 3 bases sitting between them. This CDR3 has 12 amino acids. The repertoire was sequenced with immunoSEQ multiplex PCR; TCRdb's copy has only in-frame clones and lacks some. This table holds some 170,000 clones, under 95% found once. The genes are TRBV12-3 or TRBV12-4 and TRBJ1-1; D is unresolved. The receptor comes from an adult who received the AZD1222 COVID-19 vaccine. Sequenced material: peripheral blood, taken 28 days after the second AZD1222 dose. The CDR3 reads CASSLGDTEAFF. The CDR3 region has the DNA TGTGCCAGCAGTTTAGGTGACACTGAAGCTTTCTTT.